This TCR beta chain was identified in a study of regulatory T cells in long-lasting Graves disease (dated by TCRdb to the early 2020s). With respect to the entire study: Persistent Graves' disease was defined as persistently positive TSH receptor autoantibodies together with antithyroid drug treatment for over 5 years. A total of roughly 35 samples underwent TCR sequencing: about 13 from persistent and roughly 20 from newly diagnosed Graves' disease patients. Patients with persistent Graves' disease were compared with patients with newly diagnosed Graves' disease using TCR sequencing and RNA sequencing of peripheral blood. Persistent Graves' disease patients in the clinical cohort had taken antithyroid drugs for roughly ten years on average. The study took place in China and was registered as a clinical trial.

Comments on this clonotype: Its antigen remains unidentified. Base qualities are not at hand, and no much larger clone is one base apart.

Based on the germline V gene, the CDR1 and CDR2 sequences are SQVTM and ANQGSEA. Trimming at the junction amounts to 5 bases on V and 6 bases on J, and the germline ends lie 11 bases apart. The CDR3 contains 11 residues, cysteine and phenylalanine counted. Of the read, only the CDR3 DNA is kept; its 33 bases are in frame from base 1. The method was multiplex PCR. The reads were generated on an Illumina HiSeq 4000. To build TCR beta libraries, CDR3 regions were amplified by Arm-PCR using iRepertoire HTBI primers. Before sequencing, the PCR products went through gel purification. Processing in the source paper ran as follows. Gene usage analysis of CDR3 amino acid clonotypes used the 60 to 80 TRBV and some 13 TRBJ segments found across samples. Filtered high-quality paired reads were merged into contigs using COPE and FqMerger. BLAST was used to align contigs to IMGT TRBV, TRBD and TRBJ reference genes, with CDR3 defined following IMGT. Highly expanded clones were defined as clonotypes with a frequency above 0.1%. Shannon entropy served as the measure of repertoire diversity, while the Gini coefficient captured V-J evenness. Clonotypes shared by more than one individual were considered public. TCRdb took the public reads, trimmed them with fastp at Q25, ran MiXCR for clone calling and kept in-frame beta chains. CDR3 protein sequences are deduplicated, and each keeps its most common genes and DNA. The V and J calls were determined by TCRdb, not by the authors. The sample profile shows about 430,000 distinct CDR3 sequences; around 20% of them were found once. The ten top clones hold about 13% of the sample.

Overall results and qualifications from the work: Compared with newly diagnosed patients, persistent Graves' disease patients had lower TCR Shannon entropy and fewer highly expanded clones, which suggests clonal expansion. Sequencing and analysis were restricted to the TCR beta chain. TRBV28, TRBJ1-2 and TRBJ2-5 were preferentially used in persistent disease, while TRBV20-1 and TRBJ2-1 were favored in newly diagnosed disease. Because the primary lesion, thyroid tissue, could not be accessed, the study looked at peripheral blood alone. The small sample size was acknowledged by the authors as a limitation that may reduce accuracy. More public clonotypes were shared among persistent patients (2,741) than among newly diagnosed patients (roughly 960).

The time point label, as the study defines it: persistent/refractory GD, antithyroid drugs over 5 years with positive TRAb. RNA was extracted from PBMCs in TRIzol for both TCR sequencing and RNA sequencing. The diagnosis of Graves' disease was made according to American Thyroid Association guidelines. Patients for the study were recruited at an endocrinology department in Xi'an, China. Each patient gave around 9.2 milliliters of peripheral blood, collected in an EDTA anticoagulant tube. Ficoll Paque Plus density gradient separation was used to isolate PBMCs, and no further T cell sorting was performed. RNA quality was checked with an Agilent 2100 Bioanalyzer and agarose gel, and concentration with a NanoDrop 2000.

Here the chain combines TRBV29-1 and TRBJ2-7; 5 matching bases give a weak D call of TRBD1. Sequenced here: peripheral blood mononuclear cells (PBMCs), sampled when the disease was refractory, from a patient treated with antithyroid drugs. The clonotype originates from a female donor with Graves disease. The bases read TGCAGCGTTTCCCAAGGGGTCGAGCAGTACTTC. It specifies CSVSQGVEQYF.